These 22 T cell receptor beta chains originate from one sample sequenced in a study of cytomegalovirus exposure and HLA in healthy donors. The PCR made use of 60 Vbeta and 13 Jbeta primers. Assay used: immunoSEQ multiplex PCR; TCRdb lists only in-frame clones, some missing. The sample shows over 80,000 clones, about 70% of them seen only once. Sequencing was carried out using PBMCs. These receptors originate from a man aged 35-49 years in good health and CMV-seronegative.

The chain employs TRBV5-4 and TRBJ1-2, with 12 bases that match TRBD1. V shed 5 bases, J shed 2 bases, and the junction held 16 bases outside the gene matches. Looked up from germline, CDR1 is SGHNT and CDR2 is YYREEE (reference sequence). The length of the CDR3 is 19 residues. The CDR3 DNA reads as TGTGCCAGCAGTCCAGTTGGGACAGGGGGCGAGGATACGAACTATGGCTACACCTTC. Protein product: CASSPVGTGGEDTNYGYTF.

The rearrangement joins TRBV30 to TRBJ1-2; TRBD1 might be the D (6 bases). CDR3 length: 14 residues. Trimming removed 2 bases at V and 8 bases at J, with 18 bases between. Germline CDR1 and CDR2: GTSNPN and SVGIG (reference sequence). CDR3 sequence (DNA): TGTGCCTGGAGTACCAGGGGATCGATGAGAGGCTACACCTTC. Residues: CAWSTRGSMRGYTF.

This clone was observed once. The chain is built from TRBV6-5 and TRBJ1-2; TRBD1 matches 7 bases. Germline-derived CDR1 and CDR2 are MNHEY and SVGAGI. J gave up 5 bases and V 2 bases, and 5 bases lay outside the gene matches. The CDR3 runs to 14 residues. The CDR3 here is CASSYQTGKYGYTF. The CDR3 DNA reads as TGTGCCAGCAGTTACCAGACAGGGAAGTATGGCTACACCTTC.

Only a few counts were recorded for this clone. The rearrangement links TRBV4-2 to TRBJ2-5; tentatively, D is TRBD2 (6 bases). The J call may not be correct, given that the DNA end is closer to TRBJ2-7. This CDR3 region has 15 residues. CDR1 is LGHNA and CDR2 is YNFKEQ in the germline V gene. The CDR3 nucleotides are TGTGCCAGCAGCCAAGAGGTAATAGCGGCGTACGAGCAGTACTTC. Protein: CASSQEVIAAYEQYF.

The chain employs TRBV6-5 and TRBJ2-7; no definite D call. The CDR3 spans 14 residues. Between the trimmed V and J ends, which lost 0 bases and 1 base, there was a span of 7 bases. Germline lookup yields CDR1 MNHEY and CDR2 SVGAGI. The CDR3 coding sequence is TGTGCCAGCAGTTACTCGCCAGGATCCTACGAGCAGTACTTC. This sequence encodes CASSYSPGSYEQYF.

The chain carries TRBV28 and TRBJ1-4; D remains ambiguous. Germline assignment: CDR1 MDHEN and CDR2 SYDVKM. V was trimmed by 6 bases and J by 8 bases, leaving 19 bases between them. This CDR3 has 15 residues. The CDR3 region is CASSHVWGEEEKLFF. CDR3 nucleotide sequence: TGTGCCAGCAGCCACGTGTGGGGAGAGGAAGAAAAACTGTTTTTT.

The rearrangement uses TRBV28 and TRBJ2-7; 11 bases map to TRBD1. Looked up from germline, CDR1 is MDHEN and CDR2 is SYDVKM. Germline trimming cut 2 bases from V and 6 bases from J; bases unmatched to any gene: 3. The CDR3 has 14 amino acids. The CDR3 DNA reads TGTGCCAGCAGTTTAAGGACAGGGGGCTCCGAGCAGTACTTC. It specifies CASSLRTGGSEQYF.

This clone was seen only a few times. The chain links TRBV15 to TRBJ1-5; the D gene is possibly TRBD1 (5 bases). Germline assignment: CDR1 LNHNV and CDR2 YYDKDF (reference sequence). V lost 4 bases and J 1 base, leaving 17 bases between the germline ends. This CDR3 spans 17 amino acids. CDR3 amino acids: CATSIGQPSVSNQPQHF. The CDR3 DNA follows: TGTGCCACCAGCATAGGACAACCCTCTGTAAGCAATCAGCCCCAGCATTTT.

In the case of this clone: A junction boundary mismatches the germline segment, possibly from a read error. The chain uses TRBV5-6 and TRBJ2-1; tentative D call: TRBD2 (6 bases). The germline gives CDR1 SGHDT, CDR2 YYEEEE. The CDR3 is 14 amino acids. CDR3 loop: CASSLVQDYYEQFF. Written as DNA, the CDR3 is TGTGCCAGCAGCTTGGTCCAGGACTACTATGAGCAGTTCTTC.

The rearrangement links TRBV7-8 to TRBJ1-5; the D gene is possibly TRBD1 (5 bases). Germline V gene lookup returns CDR1 SGHVS and CDR2 FQNEAQ. The CDR3 covers 17 residues. Trimming cost V 2 bases and J 0 bases, with 14 bases left between them. The CDR3 nucleotides are TGTGCCAGCAGCTTAAGGTCGTCAGGGTTTAGCAATCAGCCCCAGCATTTT. Translating it yields CASSLRSSGFSNQPQHF.

The rearrangement joins TRBV29-1 to TRBJ1-2, with D hard to call. V was clipped by 3 bases and J by 6 bases, with 8 bases between them. The CDR3 is 11 amino acids. CDR1 and CDR2 from the germline V gene are SQVTM and ANQGSEA. CDR3: CSVDGGNGYTF. CDR3 in DNA: TGCAGCGTTGACGGAGGGAATGGCTACACCTTC.

The rearrangement links TRBV5-1 to TRBJ1-2; 8 bases line up with TRBD1. Per the germline V gene, CDR1 is SGHRS and CDR2 is YFSETQ. The V segment lost 1 base and the J segment 2 bases; nucleotides outside the gene matches: 1. The CDR3 covers 14 residues. This CDR3 reads CASSLTGGNYGYTF. Here the CDR3 DNA reads TGCGCCAGCAGCTTGACAGGGGGAAACTATGGCTACACCTTC.

This clone occurred a few times. The rearrangement links TRBV7-8 to TRBJ2-7, with D tentatively TRBD1 (6 bases). Germline V gene data show CDR1 as SGHVS and CDR2 as FQNEAQ. There are 19 residues in the CDR3. With 3 bases removed from V and 3 bases from J, the gap between germline ends came to 27 bases. CDR3 sequence: CASSFIREVNRGLYYEQYF. The DNA for the CDR3 is TGTGCCAGCAGCTTTATCCGAGAGGTCAATAGGGGGTTATACTACGAGCAGTACTTC.

The chain's CDR3 is CASSPLGASNYGYTF. CDR3 coding DNA: TGTGCCAGCAGCCCCTTGGGGGCCTCCAACTATGGCTACACCTTC. The V and J genes are TRBV6-1 and TRBJ1-2; tentative D call: TRBD1 (6 bases). Deletions cut 6 bases from V and 2 bases from J, with 16 bases between. The length of the CDR3 is 15 residues. Per the germline V gene, CDR1 is MNHNS and CDR2 is SASEGT.

The V and J genes are TRBV2 and TRBJ1-6; D unresolved. The CDR3 has 8 residues. The V end lost 7 bases, the J end lost 15 bases, and 4 bases lay between the germline ends. The germline CDR1 and CDR2 sequences are SNHLY and FYNNEI. CDR3 amino acids: CASNLLHF. CDR3 in DNA: TGTGCCAGCAATCTCCTCCACTTT.

V and J are TRBV5-6 and TRBJ1-2, with D maybe TRBD1 (5 bases). The CDR3 contains 13 residues. Germline values: CDR1 SGHDT, CDR2 YYEEEE. V shed 4 bases and J shed 3 bases, with 10 bases lying between them. Written as DNA, the CDR3 is TGTGCCAGCAGCCTTACAGGAGACTATGGCTACACCTTC. It is translated as CASSLTGDYGYTF. Based on the CDR3 plus reference TRBV5-6 and TRBJ1-2, the full variable domain is DAGVTQSPTHLIKTRGQQVTLRCSPKSGHDTVSWYQQALGQGPQFIFQYYEEEERQRGNFPDRFSGHQFPNYSSELNVNALLLGDSALYLCASSLTGDYGYTFGSGTRLTVV.

The rearrangement links TRBV11-2 to TRBJ1-1; D unresolved. Looked up from germline, CDR1 is SGHAT and CDR2 is FQNNGV. The CDR3 is 12 amino acids. Trimming left V 3 bases short and J 2 bases short, with 4 bases between. The CDR3 region has the DNA TGTGCCAGCAGCTTTGGCAACACTGAAGCTTTCTTT. This sequence encodes CASSFGNTEAFF.

The V and J genes are TRBV5-1 and TRBJ1-2; TRBD1 aligns across 9 bases. V lost 4 bases, J lost 1 base, and 11 bases stayed unmatched. The CDR3 has 17 residues. CDR1 and CDR2 (germline): SGHRS, YFSETQ. The CDR3 DNA reads TGCGCCAGCAGCGGAACCGGGACAGGGAAAATTAACTATGGCTACACCTTC. This gives the protein CASSGTGTGKINYGYTF.

DNA of the CDR3: TGTGCCAGCAGTTCTACCCGCCGCGCAGATACGCAGTATTTT. Translation: CASSSTRRADTQYF. The chain employs TRBV6-6 and TRBJ2-3; the D is unclear. Germline V lookup: CDR1 MNHNY, CDR2 SVGAGI (reference sequence). The CDR3 is 14 residues long. V was shortened by 4 bases and J by 4 bases, with 12 bases between the two germline ends.

The chain joins TRBV27 to TRBJ2-1; D gene unclear. Looked up from germline, CDR1 is MNHEY and CDR2 is SMNVEV (reference sequence). Trimming shortened V by 6 bases and J by 0 bases, and 12 bases separated the two germline ends. The CDR3 runs to 15 residues. CDR3 DNA sequence: TGTGCCAGCAGCTACGACATTTCCTCCTACAATGAGCAGTTCTTC. Its protein is CASSYDISSYNEQFF.

This clone was detected once. The chain uses TRBV11-2 and TRBJ1-2; tentatively, D is TRBD1 (5 bases). CDR3 size: 13 residues. V dropped 7 bases and J dropped 3 bases, with 12 bases sitting between them. Germline V gives CDR1 SGHAT, CDR2 FQNNGV. Here the CDR3 DNA reads TGTGCCAGCAAACCCTCCAGGGACTATGGCTACACCTTC. Amino acid sequence: CASKPSRDYGYTF.

This chain uses TRBV7-9 with TRBJ1-4; TRBD1 aligns across 8 bases. J gave up 5 bases and V 3 bases, and 2 bases lay outside the gene matches. The CDR3 covers 14 residues. The germline V gene has CDR1 SEHNR and CDR2 FQNEAQ (reference sequence). CDR3 sequence reads: CASSFRTGNEKLFF. The CDR3 DNA reads as TGTGCCAGCAGCTTCAGGACAGGGAATGAAAAACTGTTTTTT.